This entry describes one T cell receptor beta chain. Assay used: immunoSEQ multiplex PCR; TCRdb lists only in-frame clones, some missing. The profile shows over 130,000 clones, roughly 80% of them singletons. The data stem from a study of blood T cell repertoires in COVID-19. Study information: There were acute and convalescent COVID-19 samples, and they came from the United States, Italy and Spain. T cells, B-cell-depleted T cells, or PBMCs provided the cDNA or gDNA that served as material.

Trimming pared 2 bases from V and 6 bases from J, leaving 17 bases between. The CDR3 length is 16 residues. Germline CDR1 reads SGHVS; CDR2 reads FNYEAQ. Sequences were obtained from peripheral blood. This TCR was recovered from a man aged 45-60 years with acute or convalescent COVID-19. V and J are TRBV7-6 and TRBJ2-1; D is perhaps TRBD1 (5 bases). The CDR3 spells CASSLLRQGSGNEQFF. Written as DNA, the CDR3 is TGTGCCAGCAGCTTACTACGGCAGGGTAGTGGCAATGAGCAGTTCTTC.